The clone carrying this TCR beta chain has just a few counts. The target antigen is unknown. These data originate in a study of response to subunit inactivated influenza vaccine. Notes on the study in general: It was the authors' suggestion that each seasonal influenza vaccination recruits few new T cells.

TCRdb used MiXCR to reprocess the RT-PCR reads, holding one entry per CDR3 protein. The sample contains a few hundred thousand distinct CDR3 sequences, about 20% of which appear only once. CDR3 length: 14 residues. Between the trimmed V and J ends, which lost 6 bases and 0 bases, there was a span of 14 bases. CDR1 and CDR2 (germline): DFQATT, SNEGSKA (reference sequence). This receptor was obtained from a man in his fifties or sixties who received an inactivated influenza vaccine. The rearrangement joins TRBV20-1 to TRBJ1-1; TRBD1 might be the D (5 bases). The sequences come from PBMCs from blood, collected less than 22 months after vaccination. CDR3 nucleotides: TGCAGTGCCAATCCGGGGGGACTGAACACTGAAGCTTTCTTT. Translation gives CSANPGGLNTEAFF.